Here is one T cell receptor beta chain with its context. Its target is unknown. The study profiled TCR beta VDJ and CDR3 using genomic DNA as template. TCRdb called the reads again in MiXCR, with one record for every CDR3 protein. The sample lists some 180,000 distinct CDR3 sequences, 45% to 60% seen once, with over 10% in the top ten. The sample comes from a study of CD8+CD57+ T cells in acquired aplastic anemia. Study-level results: There were 25 to 35 CD8+ CDR3 sequences that occurred in both patients and controls.

The authors sequenced patients whose flow cytometry had shown CD8+CD57+ cell expansion. CDR1 is SEHNR and CDR2 is FQNEAQ in the germline V gene (reference sequence). The V end was cut by 1 base, the J end by 4 bases, with 13 bases between. The CDR3 has 15 amino acids. This TCR was recovered from a human donor with aplastic anemia. Material: sorted CD4+, CD8+, or CD8+CD57+ T cells (not recorded which) from PBMCs. The gene calls are TRBV7-9 and TRBJ1-2; D not certain. DNA for the CDR3: TGTGCCAGCAGCTTAGAGCTGGGAGGCAGCTATGGCTACACCTTC. Its translation is CASSLELGGSYGYTF.